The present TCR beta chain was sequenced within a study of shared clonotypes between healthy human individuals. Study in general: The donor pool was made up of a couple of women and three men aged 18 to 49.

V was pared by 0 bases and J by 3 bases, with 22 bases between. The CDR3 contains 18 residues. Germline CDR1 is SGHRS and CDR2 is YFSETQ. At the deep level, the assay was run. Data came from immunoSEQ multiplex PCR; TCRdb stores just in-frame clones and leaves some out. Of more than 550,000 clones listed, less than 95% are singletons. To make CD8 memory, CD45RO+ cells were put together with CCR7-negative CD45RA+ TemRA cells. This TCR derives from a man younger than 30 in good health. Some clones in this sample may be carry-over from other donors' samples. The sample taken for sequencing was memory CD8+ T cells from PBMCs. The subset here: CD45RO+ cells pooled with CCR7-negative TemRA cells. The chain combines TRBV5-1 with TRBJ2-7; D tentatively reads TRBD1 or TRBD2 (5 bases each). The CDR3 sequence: CASSLADLVLAGGYEQYF. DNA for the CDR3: TGCGCCAGCAGCTTGGCCGATCTCGTCCTAGCTGGGGGCTACGAGCAGTACTTC.